The 3 T cell receptor beta chains below all came from one sample that was sequenced in a study of cytomegalovirus exposure and HLA in healthy donors. Primers included in the PCR were 60 Vbeta and 13 Jbeta primers. Libraries were prepared by immunoSEQ multiplex PCR; TCRdb keeps only in-frame clonotypes and omits some of them. The sample yields about 140,000 clones, about 80% seen once. The sample comprised PBMCs. The receptor source for this set is a woman between 40 and 50 years old in good health and CMV-seropositive.

The rearrangement links TRBV2 to TRBJ1-2; 9 positions match TRBD1. The trim removed 7 bases at V and 5 bases at J, leaving 8 bases unmatched. The V gene's germline CDR1 is SNHLY and CDR2 FYNNEI. The CDR3 runs 14 residues. CDR3 amino acids: CASIGTGKGYGYTF. CDR3 sequence (DNA): TGTGCCAGCATCGGGACAGGGAAAGGATATGGCTACACCTTC.

This sequence joins TRBV14 and TRBJ2-1; 7 bases fit TRBD2. This CDR3 is built from 14 residues. Germline CDR1 reads SGHDN; CDR2 reads FVKESK. After removal of 7 bases from V and 3 bases from J, the junction contained 6 bases not matched to a gene. The CDR3 sequence: CASNSGTVYNEQFF. The CDR3 bases are TGTGCCAGCAACAGCGGGACTGTCTACAATGAGCAGTTCTTC.

The CDR3 DNA reads TGTGCCAGCTCCCCGGCGAGGACAGCGAACACTGAAGCTTTCTTT. Translating it yields CASSPARTANTEAFF. The chain employs TRBV18 and TRBJ1-1; perhaps TRBD1 as D (6 bases). Per germline, CDR1 KGHSH and CDR2 LQKENI. The CDR3 consists of 15 residues. V was shortened by 6 bases and J by 1 base, with 15 bases between the two germline ends.